The present T cell receptor (beta chain) was sequenced within a study of immune evolution from preneoplasia to lung adenocarcinoma. General study findings and limits: Top clone share appeared to fall from AAH through AIS, MIA, adenocarcinoma. Normal lung had highest clonality; later lesions appeared denser, more diverse.

This clone has a single count. Its antigen remains unknown. Resections took place in Japan or China from about 2014 to 2017. Each case's diagnosis was confirmed by two pathologists on H&E. This CDR3 spans 11 amino acids. Per the germline V gene, CDR1 is ENHRY and CDR2 is SYGVKD. V lost 4 bases and J lost 4, with 4 bases in between. This table comes from immunoSEQ multiplex PCR, and its TCRdb copy is limited to in-frame clones, with some not included. Of tens of thousands of clones listed, approximately 80% are singletons. The TCR originated in a person in their sixties or seventies with lung adenocarcinoma. This chain joins TRBV10-3 and TRBJ2-5; no firm D call. Sequenced sample: FFPE invasive lung adenocarcinoma tissue. DNA for the CDR3: TGTGCCATCAGTGGTGGAGAGACCCAGTACTTC. Translation gives CAISGGETQYF.